This T cell receptor beta chain was documented in a study of post-analysis software for immune sequencing data. Researchers reported that TCR beta cDNA libraries carried unique molecular identifiers. Out of roughly 0.85 to 11 million T cells, some 480,000 cDNA molecules were generated. TCRdb itself ran the PCR reads through MiXCR, one entry per CDR3 protein. The sample lists some 450,000 distinct CDR3 sequences, roughly 45% occurring once. This clonotype was sampled from a girl aged 10 to 17 with multiple sclerosis. The material sequenced was blood.

The CDR3 is CASSATDSNQPQHF. CDR3 sequence (DNA): TGTGCCAGCAGTGCCACGGATAGCAATCAGCCCCAGCATTTT. This chain links TRBV12-3 or TRBV12-4 with TRBJ1-5; D is ambiguous. Deletions cut 5 bases from V and 0 bases from J, with 8 bases between. The CDR3 has 14 residues.